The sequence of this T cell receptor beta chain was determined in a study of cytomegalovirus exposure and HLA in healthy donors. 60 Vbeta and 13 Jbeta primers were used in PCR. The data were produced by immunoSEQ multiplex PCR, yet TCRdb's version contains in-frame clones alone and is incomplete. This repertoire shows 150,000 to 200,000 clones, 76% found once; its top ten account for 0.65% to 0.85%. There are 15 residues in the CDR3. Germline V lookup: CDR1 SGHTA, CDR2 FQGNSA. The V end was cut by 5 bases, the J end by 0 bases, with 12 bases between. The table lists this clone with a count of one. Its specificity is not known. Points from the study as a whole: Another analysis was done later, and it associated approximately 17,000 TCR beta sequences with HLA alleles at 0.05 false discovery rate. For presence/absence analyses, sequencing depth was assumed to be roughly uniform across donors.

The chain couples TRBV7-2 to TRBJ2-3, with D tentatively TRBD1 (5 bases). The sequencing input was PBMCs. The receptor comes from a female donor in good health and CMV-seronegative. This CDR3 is CASSLVQGSTDTQYF. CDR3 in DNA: TGTGCCAGCAGCCTCGTGCAGGGTAGCACAGATACGCAGTATTTT.